Detailed here is one T cell receptor (beta chain). This entry belongs to a study of blood T cell repertoires in COVID-19. Study context: Donors in the United States, Italy and Spain gave samples during acute or convalescent COVID-19. PBMCs, B-cell-depleted T cells, or T cells provided the cDNA or gDNA that made up the material.

Method: immunoSEQ multiplex PCR; TCRdb's copy keeps in-frame clones and lacks some. The sample gives approximately 98,000 clones, roughly 82% of which show up once; approximately 18% is in the top ten. Germline V lookup: CDR1 MNHEY, CDR2 SMNVEV (reference sequence). The V gene end was trimmed by 6 bases and the J gene end by 6 bases; junction bases not matched to a gene: 7. The CDR3 runs to 14 residues. This clonotype was obtained from a man older than 75 with acute or convalescent COVID-19. V usage is TRBV27 and J usage is TRBJ1-5; TRBD1 agrees at 8 bases. Sequencing was carried out using peripheral blood. The CDR3 reads CASSSQGAVQPQHF. The CDR3 nucleotides read TGTGCCAGCAGCTCTCAGGGGGCTGTTCAGCCCCAGCATTTT.